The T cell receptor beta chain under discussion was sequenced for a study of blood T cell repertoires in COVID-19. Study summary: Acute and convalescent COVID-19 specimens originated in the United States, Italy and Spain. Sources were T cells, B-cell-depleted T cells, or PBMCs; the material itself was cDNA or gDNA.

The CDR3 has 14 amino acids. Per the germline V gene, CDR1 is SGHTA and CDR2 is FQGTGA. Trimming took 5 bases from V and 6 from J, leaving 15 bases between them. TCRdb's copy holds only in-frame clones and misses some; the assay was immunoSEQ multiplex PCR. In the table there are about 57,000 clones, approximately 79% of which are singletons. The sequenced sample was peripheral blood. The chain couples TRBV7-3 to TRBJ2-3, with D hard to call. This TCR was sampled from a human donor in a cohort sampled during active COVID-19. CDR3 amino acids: CASSISLQADTQYF. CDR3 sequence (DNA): TGTGCCAGCAGCATCTCCTTGCAAGCTGATACGCAGTATTTT.